This TCR beta chain derives from a study of identical twins. This clonotype was detected only a few times. In TCRdb, the 5' RACE reads were re-called with MiXCR into one record per CDR3 protein. In the table there are some 1,600,000 distinct CDR3 sequences, under 35% of which are singletons. With 3 bases removed from V and 3 bases from J, the gap between germline ends came to 11 bases. Per the germline V gene, CDR1 is DFQATT and CDR2 is SNEGSKA (reference sequence). The CDR3 loop spans 13 amino acids. The chain couples TRBV20-1 to TRBJ1-1; D is perhaps TRBD1 (6 bases). The TCR comes from a newborn girl in good health. Sample: cord blood. The CDR3 loop reads CSASPDSYTEAFF. The CDR3 DNA is TGCAGTGCTAGCCCGGACAGTTACACTGAAGCTTTCTTT.